Listed here is a single T cell receptor beta chain. The target of this receptor is not known. No quality values exist for individual bases; no much larger clone is one base distant. Including the terminal cysteine and phenylalanine, the CDR3 comprises 15 residues. The CDR3 DNA has 45 bases and is translated from base 1. Taken from the germline V gene, the CDR1 and CDR2 loops are SGHRS and YFSETQ. Trimming costs V 3 bases and J 3 bases, and their ends lie 15 bases apart. This sample stems from a study of neoadjuvant anti-PD-1 for oral cavity cancer (dated by TCRdb to about 2021). For context, the study as a whole: Before undergoing curative-intent surgical resection, most patients got three to four biweekly nivolumab doses at 3 mg/kg. Patients without progression received a fourth nivolumab dose around day 43 and underwent definitive surgical resection on days 50-56. Under RECIST 1.1, a patient counted as a responder if showing complete response, partial response or stable disease, and as a non-responder if showing progression. The parent correlative cohort included about a dozen patients, with an approximately 30% response rate. The full study reports these points: TCR analyses included only a few patients per response group, and the authors called for larger cohorts for validation. Greater tumor shrinkage correlated with larger post-treatment sizes of preexisting intratumoral clones, which suggests that expansion of preexisting clones contributed to response. A higher pretreatment blood Treg/Th17 ratio correlated with both higher pretreatment blood TCRbeta clonality and lower post-treatment tumor TCRbeta clonality.

This sample's time point label indicates: before neoadjuvant nivolumab. Patients had been newly diagnosed with stage II-IVA oral cavity squamous cell carcinoma, and no prior systemic or radiation treatment had been given to the patients. Everyone in the cohort had locally advanced, HPV-negative oral cavity squamous cell carcinoma. Samples were obtained from a longitudinal correlative study of a single-arm phase II trial of neoadjuvant nivolumab in oral cavity squamous cell carcinoma. Subject-matched pre- and post-treatment PBMCs and tumors from three responders and three non-responders were subjected to genomic DNA-based TCRbeta sequencing. Genomic DNA was isolated from tumor tissue using the Maxwell RSC DNA from Tissue kit. For survey sequencing of tumor libraries, mostly 4.5 to 5.5 ug of input genomic DNA was used, and two replicates were run per sample. The immunoSEQ hsTCRbeta kit was used to prepare TCRbeta libraries according to the manufacturer's instructions. Sequencing of the completed libraries took place using an Illumina NovaSeq 6000 S4 flow cell after they had been pooled to approximately 3 nM. Regarding the original processing steps: The immunoSEQ Analyzer handled quality control and preprocessing of the raw data. The analysis was limited to productive rearrangements, and each clonotype was defined by a unique CDR3 amino acid sequence. Repertoire clonality was estimated as the Gini-Simpson index, which was computed with the R package tcR. Student's t test was used to compare Gini indices, while Pearson correlation assessed associations with tumor size change. The table comes from immuneACCESS by way of TCRdb, which keeps in-frame sequences with V and J called. Part of the clones is missing from these tables; in studies checked, under half for an unresolved V gene and the rest for unknown reasons. The V and J calls and clone size were taken over from that table, and D and trimming were inferred from the DNA. The sample data list around 7,100 clones, and less than 65% of these were observed just once. The top ten clones comprise approximately 6% of the sample.

This sequence originates from a person between 40 and 79 years old with oral cavity squamous cell carcinoma. Recombination connected TRBV5-1 to TRBJ2-5, and the D gene may be TRBD1, 6 bases matching. This specimen consisted of tumor tissue, obtained before nivolumab (anti-PD-1) treatment. The nucleotide sequence is given as TGCGCCAGCAGCTATTACAGGGTTGAGAAAGAGACCCAGTACTTC. Its protein product is CASSYYRVEKETQYF.